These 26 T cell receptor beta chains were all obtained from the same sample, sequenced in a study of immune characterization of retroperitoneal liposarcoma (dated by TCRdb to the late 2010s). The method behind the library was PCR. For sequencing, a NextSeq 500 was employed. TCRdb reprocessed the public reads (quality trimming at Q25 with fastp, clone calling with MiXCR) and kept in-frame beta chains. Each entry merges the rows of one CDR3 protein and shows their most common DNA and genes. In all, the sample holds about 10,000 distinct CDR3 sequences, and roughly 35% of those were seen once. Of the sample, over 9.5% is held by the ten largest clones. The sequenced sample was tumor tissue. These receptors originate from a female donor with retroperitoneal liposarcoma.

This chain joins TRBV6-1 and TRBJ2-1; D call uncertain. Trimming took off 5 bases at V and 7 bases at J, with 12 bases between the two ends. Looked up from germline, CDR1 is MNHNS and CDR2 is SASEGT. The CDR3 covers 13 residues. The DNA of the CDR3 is TGTGCCAGCAGTTATAGACGGCTTAATGAGCAGTTCTTC. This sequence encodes CASSYRRLNEQFF.

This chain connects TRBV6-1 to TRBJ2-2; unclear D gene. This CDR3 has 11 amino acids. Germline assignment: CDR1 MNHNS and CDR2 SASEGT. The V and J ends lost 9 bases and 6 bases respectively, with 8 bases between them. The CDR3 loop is CASIRSGELFF. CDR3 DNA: TGTGCCAGTATTAGGTCCGGGGAGCTGTTTTTT.

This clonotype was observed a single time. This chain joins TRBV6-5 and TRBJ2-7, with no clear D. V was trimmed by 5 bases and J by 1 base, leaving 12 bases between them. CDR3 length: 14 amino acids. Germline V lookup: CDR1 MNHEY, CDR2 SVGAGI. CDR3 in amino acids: CASSPGSLSYEQYF. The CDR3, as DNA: TGTGCCAGCAGTCCCGGTAGTCTGTCCTACGAGCAGTACTTC.

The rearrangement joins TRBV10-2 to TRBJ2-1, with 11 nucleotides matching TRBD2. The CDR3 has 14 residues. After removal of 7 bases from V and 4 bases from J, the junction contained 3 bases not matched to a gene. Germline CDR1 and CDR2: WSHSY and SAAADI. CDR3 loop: CASTLAGGYNEQFF. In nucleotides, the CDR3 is TGCGCCAGCACCCTAGCGGGGGGTTACAATGAGCAGTTCTTC.

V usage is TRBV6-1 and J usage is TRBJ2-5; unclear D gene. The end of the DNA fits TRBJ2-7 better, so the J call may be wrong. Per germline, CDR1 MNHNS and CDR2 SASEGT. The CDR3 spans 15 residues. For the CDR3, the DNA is TGTGCCAGCAGTGAAGGCTCAGCCACAACCTACGAGCAGTACTTC. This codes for CASSEGSATTYEQYF.

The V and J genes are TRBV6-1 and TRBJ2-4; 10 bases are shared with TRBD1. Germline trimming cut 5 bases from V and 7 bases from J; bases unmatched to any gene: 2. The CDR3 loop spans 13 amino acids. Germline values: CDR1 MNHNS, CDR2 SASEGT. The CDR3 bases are TGTGCCAGCAGTAGGGACAGGGGTAACATTCAGTACTTC. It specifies CASSRDRGNIQYF.

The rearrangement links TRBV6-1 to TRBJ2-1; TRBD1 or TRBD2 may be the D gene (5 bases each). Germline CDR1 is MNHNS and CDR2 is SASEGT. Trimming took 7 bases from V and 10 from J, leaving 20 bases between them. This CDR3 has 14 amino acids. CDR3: CASTLYSGRGEQFF. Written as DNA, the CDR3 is TGTGCCAGCACCTTGTATTCAGGGAGAGGAGAGCAGTTCTTC.

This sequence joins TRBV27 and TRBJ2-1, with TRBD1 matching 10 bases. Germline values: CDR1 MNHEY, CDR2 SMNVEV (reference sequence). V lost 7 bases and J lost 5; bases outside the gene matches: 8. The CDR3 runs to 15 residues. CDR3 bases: TGTGCCAGCAATCCCGGGACAGGGGTTCACAATGAGCAGTTCTTC. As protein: CASNPGTGVHNEQFF.

This chain's CDR3 is CASSSGTGIRAFF. The CDR3 DNA sequence: TGTGCCAGCAGCTCCGGGACAGGGATACGAGCTTTCTTT. J is TRBJ1-1 and V is TRBV11-2; 9 bases fit TRBD1. CDR3 length: 13 residues. Germline CDR1 SGHAT, CDR2 FQNNGV. V trimming: 4 bases; J trimming: 10 bases; junction bases outside the gene matches: 7.

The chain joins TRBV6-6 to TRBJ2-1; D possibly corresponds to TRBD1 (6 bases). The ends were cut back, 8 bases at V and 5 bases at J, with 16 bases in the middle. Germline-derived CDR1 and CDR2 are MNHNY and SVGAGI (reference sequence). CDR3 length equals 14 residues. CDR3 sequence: CASDTRGGNNEQFF. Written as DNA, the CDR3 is TGTGCCAGCGATACCAGGGGTGGGAACAATGAGCAGTTCTTC.

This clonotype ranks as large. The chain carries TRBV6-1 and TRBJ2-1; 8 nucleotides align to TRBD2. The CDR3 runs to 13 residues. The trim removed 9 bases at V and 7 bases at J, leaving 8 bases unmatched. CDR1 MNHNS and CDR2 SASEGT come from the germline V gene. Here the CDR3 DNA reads TGTGCCAGTCGAGCGGGAGTCATAAATGAGCAGTTCTTC. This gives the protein CASRAGVINEQFF.

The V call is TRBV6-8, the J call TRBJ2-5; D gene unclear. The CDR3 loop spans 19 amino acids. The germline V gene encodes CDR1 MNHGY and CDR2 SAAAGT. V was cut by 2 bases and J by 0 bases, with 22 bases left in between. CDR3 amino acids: CASSYAIWVARRYQETQYF. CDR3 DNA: TGTGCCAGCAGTTACGCCATATGGGTGGCTAGACGGTACCAAGAGACCCAGTACTTC.

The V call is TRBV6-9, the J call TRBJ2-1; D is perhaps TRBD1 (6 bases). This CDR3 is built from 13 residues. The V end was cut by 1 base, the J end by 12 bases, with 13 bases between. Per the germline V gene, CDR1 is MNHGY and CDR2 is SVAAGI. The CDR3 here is CASSYLQGLGQFF. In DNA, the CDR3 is TGTGCCAGCAGTTATTTACAGGGTCTAGGGCAGTTCTTC.

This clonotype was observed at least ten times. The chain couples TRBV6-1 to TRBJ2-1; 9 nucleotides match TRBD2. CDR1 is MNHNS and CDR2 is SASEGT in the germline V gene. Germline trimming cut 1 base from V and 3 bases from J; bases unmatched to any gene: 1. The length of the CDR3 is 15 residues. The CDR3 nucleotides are TGTGCCAGCAGTGAAGGGACTAGCGACTACAATGAGCAGTTCTTC. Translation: CASSEGTSDYNEQFF.

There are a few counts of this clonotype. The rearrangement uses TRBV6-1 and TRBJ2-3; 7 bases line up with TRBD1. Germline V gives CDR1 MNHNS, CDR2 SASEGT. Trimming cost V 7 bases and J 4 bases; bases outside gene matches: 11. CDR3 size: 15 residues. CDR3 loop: CASTGPGQYSDTQYF. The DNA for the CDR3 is TGTGCCAGCACTGGGCCGGGACAGTATTCAGATACGCAGTATTTT.

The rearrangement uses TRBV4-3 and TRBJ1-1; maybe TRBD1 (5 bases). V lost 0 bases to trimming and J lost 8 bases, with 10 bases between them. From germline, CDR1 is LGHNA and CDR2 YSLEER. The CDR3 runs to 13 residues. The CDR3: CASSQEGGAEAFF. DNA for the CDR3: TGCGCCAGCAGCCAAGAGGGAGGGGCGGAAGCTTTCTTT.

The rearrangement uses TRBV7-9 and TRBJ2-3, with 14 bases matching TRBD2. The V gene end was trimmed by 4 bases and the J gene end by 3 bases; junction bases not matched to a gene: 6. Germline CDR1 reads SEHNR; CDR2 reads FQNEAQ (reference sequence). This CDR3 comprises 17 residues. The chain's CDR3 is CASSSAGTSGGTDTQYF. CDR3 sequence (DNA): TGTGCCAGCAGCTCCGCCGGGACTAGCGGGGGAACAGATACGCAGTATTTT.

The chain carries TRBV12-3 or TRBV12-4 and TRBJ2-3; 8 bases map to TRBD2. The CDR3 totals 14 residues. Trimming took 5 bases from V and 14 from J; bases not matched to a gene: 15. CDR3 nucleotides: TGTGCCAGCAGTCCACTAGCGGTGAGCACACGTCTGTATTTT. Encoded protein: CASSPLAVSTRLYF.

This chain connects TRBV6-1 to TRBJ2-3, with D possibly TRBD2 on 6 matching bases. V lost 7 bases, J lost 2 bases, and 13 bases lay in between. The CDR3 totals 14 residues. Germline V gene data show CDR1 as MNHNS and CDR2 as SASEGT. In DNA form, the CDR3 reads TGTGCCAGCACCCTACGGGACTCCACAGATACGCAGTATTTT. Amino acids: CASTLRDSTDTQYF.

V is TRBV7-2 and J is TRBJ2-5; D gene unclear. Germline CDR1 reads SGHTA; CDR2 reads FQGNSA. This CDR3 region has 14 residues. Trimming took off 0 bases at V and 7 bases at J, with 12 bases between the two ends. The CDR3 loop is CASSLAGRWGTQYF. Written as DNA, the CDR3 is TGTGCCAGCAGCTTAGCGGGTCGTTGGGGGACCCAGTACTTC.

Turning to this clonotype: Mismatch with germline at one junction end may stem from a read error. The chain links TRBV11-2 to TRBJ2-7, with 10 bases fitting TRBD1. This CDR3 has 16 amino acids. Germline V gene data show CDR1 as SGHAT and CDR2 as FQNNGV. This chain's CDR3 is CANSLEWTGGRSEQYF. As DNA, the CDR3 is TGTGCCAACAGCTTAGAGTGGACAGGGGGTCGGAGTGAGCAGTACTTC. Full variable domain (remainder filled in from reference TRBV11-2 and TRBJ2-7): EAGVAQSPRYKIIEKRQSVAFWCNPISGHATLYWYQQILGQGPKLLIQFQNNGVVDDSQLPKDRFSAERLKGVDSTLKIQPAKLEDSAVYLCANSLEWTGGRSEQYFGPGTRLTVT.

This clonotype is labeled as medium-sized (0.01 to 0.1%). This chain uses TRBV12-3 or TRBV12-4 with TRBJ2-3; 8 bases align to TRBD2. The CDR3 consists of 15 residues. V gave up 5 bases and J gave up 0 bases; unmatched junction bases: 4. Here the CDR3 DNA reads TGTGCCAGCAGTCCACTAGCGGTGAGCACAGATACGCAGTATTTT. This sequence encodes CASSPLAVSTDTQYF.

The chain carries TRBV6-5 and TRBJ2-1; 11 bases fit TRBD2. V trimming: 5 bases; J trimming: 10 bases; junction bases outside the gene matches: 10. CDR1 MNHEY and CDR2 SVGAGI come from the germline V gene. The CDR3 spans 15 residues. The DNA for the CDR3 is TGTGCCAGCAGTGGGCTGACTAGCGGGAACTACGAGCAGTTCTTC. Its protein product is CASSGLTSGNYEQFF.

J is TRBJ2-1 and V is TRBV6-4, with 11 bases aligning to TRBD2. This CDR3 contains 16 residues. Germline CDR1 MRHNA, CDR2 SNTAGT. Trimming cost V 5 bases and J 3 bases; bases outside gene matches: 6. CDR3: CASSSSGGAGYNEQFF. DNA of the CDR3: TGTGCCAGCAGTAGTAGCGGGGGGGCTGGCTACAATGAGCAGTTCTTC.

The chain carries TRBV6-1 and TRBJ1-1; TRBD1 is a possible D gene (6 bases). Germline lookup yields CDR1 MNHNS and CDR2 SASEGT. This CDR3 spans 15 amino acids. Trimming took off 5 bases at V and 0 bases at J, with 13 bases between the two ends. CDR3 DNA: TGTGCCAGCAGTTGGGATACAGGGATGAACACTGAAGCTTTCTTT. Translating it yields CASSWDTGMNTEAFF.

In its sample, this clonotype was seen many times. CDR3 residues: CASSQWEGRGTQFF. In DNA form, the CDR3 reads TGTGCCAGCAGTCAGTGGGAGGGCCGCGGGACCCAGTTCTTC. This chain joins TRBV7-9 and TRBJ2-1; 7 nucleotides line up with TRBD2. Germline V gene sequence: CDR1 SEHNR, CDR2 FQNEAQ (reference sequence). V lost 6 bases and J lost 13; bases outside the gene matches: 15. There are 14 residues in the CDR3.